One T cell receptor (beta chain) is described in this entry. What it recognizes is unknown. The source of the sample is a study of T cell responses to AZD1222 COVID-19 vaccine. Across the whole study: Second-dose intervals near 4 or 12 weeks were combined.

Clones were sequenced by immunoSEQ multiplex PCR, and TCRdb holds only the in-frame ones, with some missing. The sample shows about 180,000 clones, about 90% of them seen only once. The CDR3 runs to 15 residues. V lost 3 bases and J lost 7, with 13 bases in between. Germline-derived CDR1 and CDR2 are SGHTA and FQGNSA. Study-wide points: The study sampled repertoires only after the peak T cell response.

The TCR originated in an adult in good health. The chain uses TRBV7-2 and TRBJ1-6, with unresolved D. Specimen: peripheral blood, collected on day 0 of AZD1222 vaccination. This CDR3 is CASSFPAGNNSPLHF. The CDR3 DNA is TGTGCCAGCAGCTTTCCAGCAGGAAACAATTCACCCCTCCACTTT.